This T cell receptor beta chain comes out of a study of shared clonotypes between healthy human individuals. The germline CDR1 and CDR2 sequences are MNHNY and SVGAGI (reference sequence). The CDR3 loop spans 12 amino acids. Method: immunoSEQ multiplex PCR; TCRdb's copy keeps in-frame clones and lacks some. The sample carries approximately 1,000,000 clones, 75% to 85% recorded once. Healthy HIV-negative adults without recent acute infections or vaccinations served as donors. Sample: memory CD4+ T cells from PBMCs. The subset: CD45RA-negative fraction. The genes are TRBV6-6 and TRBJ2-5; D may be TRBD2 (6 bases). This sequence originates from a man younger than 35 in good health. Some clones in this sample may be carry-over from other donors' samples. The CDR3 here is CSSRATTGAQYF. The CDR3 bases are TGTTCTTCCAGAGCGACCACGGGGGCCCAGTACTTC.